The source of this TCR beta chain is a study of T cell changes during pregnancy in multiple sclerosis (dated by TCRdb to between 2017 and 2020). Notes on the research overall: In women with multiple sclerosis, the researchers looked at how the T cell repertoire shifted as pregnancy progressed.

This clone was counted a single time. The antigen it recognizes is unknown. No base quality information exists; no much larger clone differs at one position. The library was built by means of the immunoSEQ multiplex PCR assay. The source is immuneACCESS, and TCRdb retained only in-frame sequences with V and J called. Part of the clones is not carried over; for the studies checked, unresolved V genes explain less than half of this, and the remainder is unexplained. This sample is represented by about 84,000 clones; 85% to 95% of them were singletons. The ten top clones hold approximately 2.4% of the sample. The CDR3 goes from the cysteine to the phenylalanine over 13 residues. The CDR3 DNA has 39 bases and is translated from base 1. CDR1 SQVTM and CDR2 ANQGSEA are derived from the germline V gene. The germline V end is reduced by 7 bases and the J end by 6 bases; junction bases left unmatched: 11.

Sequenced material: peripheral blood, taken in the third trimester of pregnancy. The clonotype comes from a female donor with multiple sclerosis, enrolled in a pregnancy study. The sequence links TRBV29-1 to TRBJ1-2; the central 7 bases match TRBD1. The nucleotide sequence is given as TGCAGCGACTCCCGGACAGGCCTCCATGGCTACACCTTC. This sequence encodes CSDSRTGLHGYTF.